This entry lists 4 T cell receptor beta chains sequenced from one sample in a study of T cell repertoires in cytomegalovirus infection. No antigen has been assigned to these receptors. TCRdb used MiXCR to reprocess the reads, holding one entry per CDR3 protein. The table lists about 700,000 distinct CDR3 sequences, 30% to 40% of them singletons. Here the sequenced sample was cultured PBMCs, taken from culture after CMV antigen stimulation. Every receptor here comes from a human donor in good health (CMV status not recorded). Some clones in this sample may be carry-over from other donors' samples.

This clonotype was seen a handful of times. V is TRBV7-2 and J is TRBJ2-3; D is possibly TRBD1 (6 bases). The germline V and J ends were trimmed by 3 bases and 6 bases, with 10 bases remaining between them. This CDR3 has 13 residues. Germline values: CDR1 SGHTA, CDR2 FQGNSA. CDR3 DNA: TGTGCCAGCAGCTTCAGGGGCCCGGATACGCAGTATTTT. This encodes CASSFRGPDTQYF. Full variable domain (outside the CDR3, taken from reference TRBV7-2 and TRBJ2-3): GAGVSQSPSNKVTEKGKDVELRCDPISGHTALYWYRQSLGQGLEFLIYFQGNSAPDKSGLPSDRFSAERTGGSVSTLTIQRTQQEDSAVYLCASSFRGPDTQYFGPGTRLTVL.

The chain recombines TRBV4-3 with TRBJ2-7; 7 positions agree with TRBD2. CDR1 is LGHNA, CDR2 YSLEER, per germline. The CDR3 is 15 residues long. The J segment lost 2 bases and the V segment lost 3 bases, leaving 7 bases of the junction unmatched. The CDR3 coding sequence is TGCGCCAGCAGCCACGGCATGGGAGGGACCTACGAGCAGTACTTC. It codes for CASSHGMGGTYEQYF.

This chain links TRBV6-2 or TRBV6-3 with TRBJ2-3, with D hard to call. Trimming took 8 bases from V and 2 from J, leaving 17 bases between them. The CDR3 covers 15 residues. Germline V gives CDR1 MNHEY, CDR2 SVGEGT. This chain's CDR3 is CASLLESPHTDTQYF. The DNA of the CDR3 is TGTGCCAGCTTACTGGAATCACCCCACACAGATACGCAGTATTTT.

The genes are TRBV7-6 and TRBJ2-5; D is possibly TRBD1 or TRBD2 (6 bases each). In germline, CDR1 is SGHVS, CDR2 FNYEAQ. CDR3 length equals 14 residues. V was cut by 10 bases and J by 5 bases, with 20 bases left in between. This chain's CDR3 is CATNVDGGGETQYF. The CDR3 nucleotides are TGTGCCACTAACGTCGACGGGGGCGGGGAGACCCAGTACTTC.